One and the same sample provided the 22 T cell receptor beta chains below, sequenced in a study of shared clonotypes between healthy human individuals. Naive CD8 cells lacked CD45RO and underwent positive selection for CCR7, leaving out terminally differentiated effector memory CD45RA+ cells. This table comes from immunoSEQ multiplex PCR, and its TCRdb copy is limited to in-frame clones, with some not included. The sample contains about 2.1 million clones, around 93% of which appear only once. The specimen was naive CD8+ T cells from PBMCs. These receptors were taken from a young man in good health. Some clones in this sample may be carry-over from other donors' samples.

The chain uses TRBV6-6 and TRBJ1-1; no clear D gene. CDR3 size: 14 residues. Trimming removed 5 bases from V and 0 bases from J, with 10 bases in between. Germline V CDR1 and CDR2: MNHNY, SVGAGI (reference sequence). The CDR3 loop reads CASSPNGLNTEAFF. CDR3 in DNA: TGTGCCAGCAGTCCCAATGGGCTGAACACTGAAGCTTTCTTT.

CDR3 sequence: CASRAGQMYF. In DNA, the CDR3 is TGTGCCAGCCGGGCGGGACAGATGTACTTC. The chain combines TRBV19 with TRBJ2-4; possibly TRBD1 for D (7 bases). The CDR3 length is 10 residues. The germline V gene encodes CDR1 LNHDA and CDR2 SQIVND (reference sequence). Trimming left V 9 bases short and J 15 bases short, with 15 bases between.

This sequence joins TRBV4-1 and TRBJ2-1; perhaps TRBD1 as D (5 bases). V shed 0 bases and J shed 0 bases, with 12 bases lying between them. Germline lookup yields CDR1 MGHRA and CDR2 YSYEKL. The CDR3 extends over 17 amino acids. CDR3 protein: CASSQDSSRASYNEQFF. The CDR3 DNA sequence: TGCGCCAGCAGCCAAGATTCGTCCAGGGCCTCCTACAATGAGCAGTTCTTC.

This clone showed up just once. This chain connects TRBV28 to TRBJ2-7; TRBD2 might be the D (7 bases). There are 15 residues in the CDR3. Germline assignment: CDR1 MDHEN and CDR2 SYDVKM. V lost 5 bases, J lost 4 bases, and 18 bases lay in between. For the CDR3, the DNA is TGTGCCAGCAGTCCCACGGGGGGCTTCACTTACGAGCAGTACTTC. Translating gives CASSPTGGFTYEQYF.

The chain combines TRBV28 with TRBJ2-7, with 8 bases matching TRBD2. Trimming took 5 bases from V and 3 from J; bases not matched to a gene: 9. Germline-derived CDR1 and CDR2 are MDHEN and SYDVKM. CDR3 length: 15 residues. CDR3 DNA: TGTGCCAGCAGTCCCCGTCTGGCGGGAGGCTACGAGCAGTACTTC. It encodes CASSPRLAGGYEQYF.

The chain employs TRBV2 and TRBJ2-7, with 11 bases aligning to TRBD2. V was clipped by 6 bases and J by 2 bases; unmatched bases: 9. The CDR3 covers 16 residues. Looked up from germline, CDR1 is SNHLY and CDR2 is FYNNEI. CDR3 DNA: TGTGCCAGCAGAATCCCGGGACTAGCGGTAACCTACGAGCAGTACTTC. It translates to CASRIPGLAVTYEQYF.

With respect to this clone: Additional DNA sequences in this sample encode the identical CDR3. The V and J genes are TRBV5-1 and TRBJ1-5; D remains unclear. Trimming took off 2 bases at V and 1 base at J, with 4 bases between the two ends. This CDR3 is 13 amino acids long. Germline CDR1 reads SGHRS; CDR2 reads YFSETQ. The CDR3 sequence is CASSLGSNQPQHF. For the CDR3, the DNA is TGCGCCAGCAGCTTAGGAAGCAATCAGCCCCAGCATTTT.

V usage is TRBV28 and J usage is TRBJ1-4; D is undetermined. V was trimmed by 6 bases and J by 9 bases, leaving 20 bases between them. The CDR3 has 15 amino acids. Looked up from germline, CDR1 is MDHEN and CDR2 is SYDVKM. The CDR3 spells CASSLRAGNTKKLFF. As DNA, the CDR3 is TGTGCCAGCAGCCTTAGGGCGGGGAACACGAAAAAACTGTTTTTT.

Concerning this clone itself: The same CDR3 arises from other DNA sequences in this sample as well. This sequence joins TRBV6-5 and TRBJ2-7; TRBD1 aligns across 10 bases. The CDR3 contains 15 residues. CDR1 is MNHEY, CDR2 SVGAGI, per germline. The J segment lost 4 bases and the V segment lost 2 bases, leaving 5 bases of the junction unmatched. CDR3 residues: CASSYRTGGAYEQYF. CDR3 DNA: TGTGCCAGCAGTTACCGGACAGGGGGTGCTTACGAGCAGTACTTC.

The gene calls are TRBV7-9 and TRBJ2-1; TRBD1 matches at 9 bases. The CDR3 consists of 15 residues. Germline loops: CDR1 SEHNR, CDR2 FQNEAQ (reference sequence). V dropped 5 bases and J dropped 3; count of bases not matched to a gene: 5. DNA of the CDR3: TGTGCCAGCAGCCCAAGACAGGGGGTCTACAATGAGCAGTTCTTC. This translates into CASSPRQGVYNEQFF.

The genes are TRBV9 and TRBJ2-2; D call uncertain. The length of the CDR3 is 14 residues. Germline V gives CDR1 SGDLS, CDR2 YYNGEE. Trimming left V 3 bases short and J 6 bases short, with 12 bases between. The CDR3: CASSAQLSPGELFF. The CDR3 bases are TGTGCCAGCAGCGCCCAACTCTCACCCGGGGAGCTGTTTTTT.

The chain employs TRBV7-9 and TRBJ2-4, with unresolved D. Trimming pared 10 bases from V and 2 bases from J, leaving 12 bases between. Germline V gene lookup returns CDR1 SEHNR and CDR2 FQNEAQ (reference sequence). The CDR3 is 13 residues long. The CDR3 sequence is CATSEVTKNIQYF. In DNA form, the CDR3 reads TGTGCCACATCCGAGGTGACCAAAAACATTCAGTACTTC.

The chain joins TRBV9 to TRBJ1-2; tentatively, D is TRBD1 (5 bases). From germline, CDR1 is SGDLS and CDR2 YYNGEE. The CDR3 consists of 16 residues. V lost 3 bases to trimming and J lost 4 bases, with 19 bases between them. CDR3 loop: CASSDSGVLGTYGYTF. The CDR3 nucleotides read TGTGCCAGCAGCGACAGTGGGGTCTTGGGGACCTATGGCTACACCTTC.

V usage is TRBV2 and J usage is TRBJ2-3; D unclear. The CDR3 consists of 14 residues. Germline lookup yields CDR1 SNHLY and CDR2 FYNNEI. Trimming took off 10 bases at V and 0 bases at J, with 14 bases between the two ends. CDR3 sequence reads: CATPPERSTDTQYF. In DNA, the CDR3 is TGTGCCACCCCACCGGAACGCAGCACAGATACGCAGTATTTT.

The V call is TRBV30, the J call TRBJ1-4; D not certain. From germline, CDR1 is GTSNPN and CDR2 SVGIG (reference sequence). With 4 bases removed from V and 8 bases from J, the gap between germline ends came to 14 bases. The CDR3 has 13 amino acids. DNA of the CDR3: TGTGCCTGGAAGCCCCGAGGAGGGGAAAAACTGTTTTTT. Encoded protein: CAWKPRGGEKLFF.

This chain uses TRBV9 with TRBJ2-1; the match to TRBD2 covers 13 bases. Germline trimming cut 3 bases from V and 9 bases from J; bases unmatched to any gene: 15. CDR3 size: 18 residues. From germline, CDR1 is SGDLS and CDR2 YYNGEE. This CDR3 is CASSGSRTSGSVRGEQFF. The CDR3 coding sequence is TGTGCCAGCAGCGGGTCCCGGACTAGCGGGAGTGTTCGCGGTGAGCAGTTCTTC.

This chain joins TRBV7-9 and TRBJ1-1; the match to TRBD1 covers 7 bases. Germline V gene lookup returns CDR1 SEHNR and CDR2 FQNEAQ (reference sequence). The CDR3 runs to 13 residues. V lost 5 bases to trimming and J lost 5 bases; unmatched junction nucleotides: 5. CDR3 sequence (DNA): TGTGCCAGCAGCCCAGGGGGGATAACTGAAGCTTTCTTT. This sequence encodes CASSPGGITEAFF.

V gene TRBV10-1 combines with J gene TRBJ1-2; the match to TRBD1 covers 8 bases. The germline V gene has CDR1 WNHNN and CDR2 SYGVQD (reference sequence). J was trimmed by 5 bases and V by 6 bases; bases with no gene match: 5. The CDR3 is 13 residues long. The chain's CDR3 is CASSPTGGYGYTF. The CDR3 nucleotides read TGCGCCAGCAGCCCAACAGGGGGGTATGGCTACACCTTC.

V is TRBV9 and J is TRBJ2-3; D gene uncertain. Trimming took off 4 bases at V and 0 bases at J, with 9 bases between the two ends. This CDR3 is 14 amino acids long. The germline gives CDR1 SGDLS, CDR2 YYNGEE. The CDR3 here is CASSLQVSTDTQYF. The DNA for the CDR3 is TGTGCCAGCAGCCTGCAGGTTAGCACAGATACGCAGTATTTT.

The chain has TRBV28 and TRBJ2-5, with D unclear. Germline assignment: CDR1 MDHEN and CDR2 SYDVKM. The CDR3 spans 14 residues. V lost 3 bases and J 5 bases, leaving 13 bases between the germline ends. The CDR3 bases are TGTGCCAGCAGTTTTTCAAGAAGTTCGGAGACCCAGTACTTC. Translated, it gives CASSFSRSSETQYF.

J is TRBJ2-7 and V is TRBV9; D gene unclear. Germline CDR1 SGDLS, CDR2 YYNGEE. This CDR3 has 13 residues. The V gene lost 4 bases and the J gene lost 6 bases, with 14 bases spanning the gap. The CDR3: CASSPLDRGEQYF. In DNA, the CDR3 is TGTGCCAGCAGCCCCCTTGATAGAGGCGAGCAGTACTTC. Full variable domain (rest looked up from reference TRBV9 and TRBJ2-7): DSGVTQTPKHLITATGQRVTLRCSPRSGDLSVYWYQQSLDQGLQFLIQYYNGEERAKGNILERFSAQQFPDLHSELNLSSLELGDSALYFCASSPLDRGEQYFGPGTRLTVT.

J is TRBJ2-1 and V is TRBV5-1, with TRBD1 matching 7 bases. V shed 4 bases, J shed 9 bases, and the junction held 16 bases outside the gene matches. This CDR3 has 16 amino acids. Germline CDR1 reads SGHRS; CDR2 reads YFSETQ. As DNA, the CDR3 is TGCGCCAGCAGCCAGAGACCCGGGACAGTTTATGGTGAGCAGTTCTTC. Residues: CASSQRPGTVYGEQFF.